Below, 29 T cell receptor beta chains from the same sample are listed, as sequenced in a study of T-cell memory formation after mild COVID-19. TCRdb reprocessed the 5' RACE reads via MiXCR and lists one record per CDR3 protein. Here the sample spans 450,000 or so distinct CDR3 sequences, around 20% being singletons. The sequenced material came from PBMCs or a T cell subset sorted from them (not recorded which). Receptors were obtained from an adult woman who had mild COVID-19 (a few samples of this study predate the infection). Cell type and time point are not known.

The gene calls are TRBV7-2 and TRBJ1-2, with D possibly matching TRBD1 (6 bases). Germline V gives CDR1 SGHTA, CDR2 FQGNSA. The CDR3 is 16 residues long. With 5 bases removed from V and 4 bases from J, the gap between germline ends came to 20 bases. The CDR3 DNA reads TGTGCCAGCAGCCAGGGTGGGACAAGCACCTTCTATGGCTACACCTTC. Translation: CASSQGGTSTFYGYTF. The full variable domain, rest sourced from reference TRBV7-2 and TRBJ1-2, is GAGVSQSPSNKVTEKGKDVELRCDPISGHTALYWYRQSLGQGLEFLIYFQGNSAPDKSGLPSDRFSAERTGGSVSTLTIQRTQQEDSAVYLCASSQGGTSTFYGYTFGSGTRLTVV.

The chain is built from TRBV19 and TRBJ2-3, with 7 bases fitting TRBD1. The CDR3 runs 13 residues. From germline, CDR1 is LNHDA and CDR2 SQIVND (reference sequence). V dropped 9 bases and J dropped 2; count of bases not matched to a gene: 5. Here the CDR3 reads CASNTGATDTQYF. In DNA form, the CDR3 reads TGTGCCAGCAACACAGGGGCCACAGATACGCAGTATTTT.

This chain joins TRBV7-2 and TRBJ2-1; 9 nucleotides align to TRBD2. The CDR3 extends over 15 amino acids. Germline CDR1 reads SGHTA; CDR2 reads FQGNSA. Unmatched junction bases numbered 6, after V lost 8 bases and J lost 1 base. The CDR3 nucleotides are TGTGCCAGCCGGGGCGGGAGGGGTTCCTACAATGAGCAGTTCTTC. Its translation: CASRGGRGSYNEQFF.

The chain combines TRBV20-1 with TRBJ2-7; 7 nucleotides match TRBD1. The V gene's germline CDR1 is DFQATT and CDR2 SNEGSKA (reference sequence). V shed 0 bases and J 5 bases; nucleotides not matched to a gene: 7. CDR3 size: 14 residues. Here the CDR3 DNA reads TGCAGTGCTAGAGATCATGACAGGGCCCACGAGCAGTACTTC. This translates into CSARDHDRAHEQYF.

V gene TRBV7-9 combines with J gene TRBJ2-5, with TRBD1 matching over 8 bases. CDR1 and CDR2 (germline): SEHNR, FQNEAQ (reference sequence). Losses at the gene ends were 5 bases for V and 2 bases for J; bases not matched to a gene: 10. The CDR3 consists of 16 residues. The DNA for the CDR3 is TGTGCCAGCAGCCGTGGCAGGGGGCAAGATCAAGAGACCCAGTACTTC. Protein: CASSRGRGQDQETQYF.

This clonotype was counted many times. This chain connects TRBV6-1 to TRBJ2-1; D is uncertain. Germline CDR1 is MNHNS and CDR2 is SASEGT. V lost 4 bases and J 5 bases, leaving 3 bases between the germline ends. The CDR3 extends over 11 amino acids. The CDR3 coding sequence is TGTGCCAGCAGTGGAGACAATGAGCAGTTCTTC. This sequence encodes CASSGDNEQFF.

The chain links TRBV30 to TRBJ1-6; D remains ambiguous. This CDR3 contains 13 residues. Germline-derived CDR1 and CDR2 are GTSNPN and SVGIG (reference sequence). The V end lost 7 bases, the J end lost 5 bases, and 12 bases lay between the germline ends. CDR3 amino acids: CAFNRLDNSPLHF. The CDR3 DNA sequence: TGTGCCTTCAATCGGTTAGATAATTCACCCCTCCACTTT.

This clonotype occurred a few times. In DNA, the CDR3 is TGCGCCAGCAGCCAAGGATCCGGAGAGGAGACCCAGTACTTC. Amino acid sequence: CASSQGSGEETQYF. The rearrangement uses TRBV4-3 and TRBJ2-5; D remains unclear. Germline lookup yields CDR1 LGHNA and CDR2 YSLEER. V lost 1 base to trimming and J lost 5 bases, with 11 bases between them. CDR3 length equals 14 residues.

J is TRBJ2-7 and V is TRBV7-2, with 9 bases that match TRBD1. Per the germline V gene, CDR1 is SGHTA and CDR2 is FQGNSA. The CDR3 contains 16 residues. The V gene end was trimmed by 4 bases and the J gene end by 1 base; junction bases not matched to a gene: 8. The CDR3 loop reads CASSSEPGQGSYEQYF. DNA for the CDR3: TGTGCCAGCAGCTCCGAACCGGGACAGGGTTCCTACGAGCAGTACTTC.

This clonotype was found a few times. This chain uses TRBV9 with TRBJ2-7, with D tentatively TRBD1 (6 bases). CDR1 is SGDLS and CDR2 is YYNGEE in the germline V gene. This CDR3 is built from 13 residues. Between the trimmed V and J ends, which lost 0 bases and 9 bases, there was a span of 13 bases. CDR3 bases: TGTGCCAGCAGCGTAGATCGGACAGCCGCGCAGTACTTC. The encoded protein is CASSVDRTAAQYF.

The chain couples TRBV15 to TRBJ2-1, with 8 nucleotides matching TRBD2. V shed 0 bases and J 0 bases; nucleotides not matched to a gene: 4. The germline V gene encodes CDR1 LNHNV and CDR2 YYDKDF (reference sequence). The CDR3 totals 17 residues. CDR3 nucleotide sequence: TGTGCCACCAGCAGAGATTCCAGCGGGAGCTCCTACAATGAGCAGTTCTTC. Amino acid sequence: CATSRDSSGSSYNEQFF.

V usage is TRBV25-1 and J usage is TRBJ2-7; weak D call: TRBD2 (6 bases). The CDR3 is made up of 12 amino acids. Trimming took off 8 bases at V and 3 bases at J, with 11 bases between the two ends. Germline V gene lookup returns CDR1 MGHDK and CDR2 SYGVNS. The CDR3 spells CASGSGDYEQYF. The DNA for the CDR3 is TGTGCCAGCGGGTCGGGAGACTACGAGCAGTACTTC.

There are a few counts of this clonotype. This chain uses TRBV18 with TRBJ2-7; D uncertain. Germline CDR1 is KGHSH and CDR2 is LQKENI. The V end lost 1 base, the J end lost 2 bases, and 9 bases lay between the germline ends. CDR3 length: 14 residues. CDR3 DNA sequence: TGTGCCAGCTCACCACGGGGATCTCCCTACGAGCAGTACTTC. Translated: CASSPRGSPYEQYF.

This clonotype occurred once. The V and J genes are TRBV4-1 and TRBJ2-7; 8 positions agree with TRBD1. Trimming at V came to 4 bases and at J to 3 bases, leaving 11 bases not matched to a gene. Germline lookup yields CDR1 MGHRA and CDR2 YSYEKL. The CDR3 is 16 amino acids. CDR3 amino acids: CASSLVPDRAVYEQYF. DNA for the CDR3: TGCGCCAGCAGCCTCGTTCCGGACAGGGCTGTCTACGAGCAGTACTTC.

This clonotype appeared a few times. This rearrangement joins TRBV27 to TRBJ1-1; a possible D gene is TRBD1 (6 bases). The CDR3 has 14 residues. Looked up from germline, CDR1 is MNHEY and CDR2 is SMNVEV (reference sequence). The V gene lost 5 bases and the J gene lost 3 bases, with 13 bases spanning the gap. CDR3 DNA sequence: TGTGCCAGCAGTAAGGGGAGGGGGGACACTGAAGCTTTCTTT. Translation: CASSKGRGDTEAFF.

This rearrangement joins TRBV7-9 to TRBJ2-5; 10 bases align to TRBD2. This CDR3 is built from 17 residues. V lost 0 bases, J lost 4 bases, and 8 bases stayed unmatched. Germline values: CDR1 SEHNR, CDR2 FQNEAQ (reference sequence). The CDR3 loop reads CASSLARASGGLETQYF. DNA for the CDR3: TGTGCCAGCAGCTTAGCGCGGGCTAGCGGGGGACTAGAGACCCAGTACTTC.

The V gene is TRBV10-3, the J gene TRBJ2-1; either TRBD1 or TRBD2 may supply D (6 bases each). The CDR3 extends over 13 amino acids. Germline assignment: CDR1 ENHRY and CDR2 SYGVKD. V was cut by 3 bases and J by 7 bases, with 10 bases left in between. CDR3 sequence reads: CAISEGGGNEQFF. The CDR3 DNA sequence: TGTGCCATCAGTGAAGGAGGGGGGAATGAGCAGTTCTTC.

This clonotype came up a few times. The genes are TRBV24-1 and TRBJ1-3; no reliable D call. This CDR3 has 12 amino acids. Germline V gene sequence: CDR1 KGHDR, CDR2 SFDVKD. V was shortened by 2 bases and J by 9 bases, with 7 bases between the two germline ends. This CDR3 is CATSDSAGTIYF. Written as DNA, the CDR3 is TGTGCCACCAGTGATTCCGCCGGCACCATATATTTT.

This clonotype was recorded at least ten times. V is TRBV18 and J is TRBJ2-5; D is ambiguous. CDR1 and CDR2 from the germline V gene are KGHSH and LQKENI. The CDR3 contains 13 residues. Trimming removed 2 bases from V and 1 base from J, with 5 bases in between. The CDR3 is CASSPNSQETQYF. The CDR3 nucleotides read TGTGCCAGCTCACCAAACAGCCAAGAGACCCAGTACTTC.

The sample holds a few counts of this clonotype. This chain connects TRBV6-4 to TRBJ2-6; D might be TRBD2 (6 bases). V was cut by 0 bases and J by 0 bases, with 6 bases left in between. The germline V gene has CDR1 MRHNA and CDR2 SNTAGT. The CDR3 is 16 amino acids. CDR3 residues: CASSDSTSSGANVLTF. DNA of the CDR3: TGTGCCAGCAGTGACTCGACTAGCTCTGGGGCCAACGTCCTGACTTTC.

This clonotype came up a few times. The chain joins TRBV24-1 to TRBJ1-2, with TRBD1 as a possible D gene (5 bases). V shed 7 bases and J shed 5 bases, with 13 bases lying between them. This CDR3 spans 13 amino acids. Germline V gives CDR1 KGHDR, CDR2 SFDVKD. CDR3 DNA sequence: TGTGCCACCAGCAGTGGGGACCCGTATGGCTACACCTTC. As protein: CATSSGDPYGYTF.

CDR3 sequence: CASASLDGETQYF. CDR3 sequence (DNA): TGTGCCAGCGCCAGCTTGGATGGAGAGACCCAGTACTTC. The genes are TRBV27 and TRBJ2-5; D gene uncertain. Per the germline V gene, CDR1 is MNHEY and CDR2 is SMNVEV (reference sequence). V gave up 8 bases and J gave up 4 bases, with 14 bases separating them. The CDR3 contains 13 residues.

This clonotype occurred a few times. The chain is built from TRBV6-6 and TRBJ2-2; 7 bases agree with TRBD1. Trimming at V came to 6 bases and at J to 0 bases, leaving 13 bases not matched to a gene. This CDR3 has 18 residues. CDR1 is MNHNY and CDR2 is SVGAGI in the germline V gene (reference sequence). The CDR3 loop is CASRGQVGRTSNTGELFF. Written as DNA, the CDR3 is TGTGCCAGCAGAGGACAGGTCGGTCGAACCTCGAACACCGGGGAGCTGTTTTTT.

V and J are TRBV12-3 or TRBV12-4 and TRBJ2-7; D is uncertain. With 1 base removed from V and 0 bases from J, the gap between germline ends came to 13 bases. The length of the CDR3 is 16 residues. The CDR3 coding sequence is TGTGCCAGCAGTTTAGGGATAGGCCGTCCCTCCTACGAGCAGTACTTC. Protein product: CASSLGIGRPSYEQYF.

The gene calls are TRBV7-9 and TRBJ2-3; the match to TRBD2 covers 11 bases. Germline V gene sequence: CDR1 SEHNR, CDR2 FQNEAQ (reference sequence). This CDR3 comprises 13 residues. J was trimmed by 6 bases and V by 8 bases; bases with no gene match: 4. The CDR3, as DNA: TGTGCCAGCTTCTCTAGCGGGGGGGATACGCAGTATTTT. Translating it yields CASFSSGGDTQYF.

This clonotype was found a few times. This chain connects TRBV12-3 or TRBV12-4 to TRBJ2-3; D remains ambiguous. This CDR3 has 14 residues. Trimming took off 6 bases at V and 5 bases at J, with 15 bases between the two ends. CDR3 sequence: CASSSNGPKDTQYF. In DNA form, the CDR3 reads TGTGCCAGCAGCTCGAACGGACCGAAAGATACGCAGTATTTT.

The chain recombines TRBV28 with TRBJ1-4; tentatively, D is TRBD1 (5 bases). The CDR3 spans 15 residues. Germline CDR1 MDHEN, CDR2 SYDVKM. V was cut by 2 bases and J by 7 bases, with 14 bases left in between. CDR3 residues: CASSLGGVRSEKLFF. The CDR3 DNA is TGTGCCAGCAGTTTAGGGGGGGTTCGAAGTGAAAAACTGTTTTTT.

The gene calls are TRBV20-1 and TRBJ1-5; D remains unclear. Trimming pared 2 bases from V and 6 bases from J, leaving 11 bases between. The CDR3 length is 13 residues. The germline gives CDR1 DFQATT, CDR2 SNEGSKA (reference sequence). DNA of the CDR3: TGCAGTGCTAGAAAAGCATCAAGTCAGCCCCAGCATTTT. It is translated as CSARKASSQPQHF.

In this sample, this clonotype turned up a few times. This chain joins TRBV3-1 and TRBJ1-2; no clear D gene. Germline V CDR1 and CDR2: LGHDT, YNNKEL (reference sequence). The CDR3 runs 14 residues. Deletions cut 0 bases from V and 4 bases from J, with 9 bases between. The CDR3 nucleotides are TGTGCCAGCAGCCAAGAAGTCGGTCTCTATGGCTACACCTTC. Translated, it gives CASSQEVGLYGYTF.